The 24 T cell receptor beta chains below all came from one sample that was sequenced in a study of regulatory T cells in long-lasting Graves disease. The time point was: newly diagnosed GD, antithyroid drugs for less than 3 months. With RNA extracted from PBMCs as input, the TCR library was made. For TCR beta, libraries came from iRepertoire HTBI primers and Arm-PCR of CDR3 regions. TCRdb analysed the multiplex PCR reads with MiXCR anew, one entry per CDR3 protein. Of hundreds of thousands of distinct CDR3 sequences in the sample, more than 15% were seen once. The sample in question was peripheral blood mononuclear cells (PBMCs), obtained at new diagnosis, from a patient treated with antithyroid drugs. Receptor source: a female donor with Graves disease.

This clonotype was found many times. This chain links TRBV14 with TRBJ2-7; the D is unclear. V lost 1 base to trimming and J lost 4 bases, with 17 bases between them. Per the germline V gene, CDR1 is SGHDN and CDR2 is FVKESK. The length of the CDR3 is 16 residues. The CDR3 nucleotides are TGTGCCAGCAGCCAAGTTTGTTGGCAGCGCAGATACGAGCAGTACTTC. Its translation: CASSQVCWQRRYEQYF.

The chain recombines TRBV9 with TRBJ2-1, with D possibly matching TRBD1 (5 bases). Germline lookup yields CDR1 SGDLS and CDR2 YYNGEE. The CDR3 has 18 amino acids. Trimming stripped 0 bases from V and 4 bases from J, with 20 bases between. In DNA, the CDR3 is TGTGCCAGCAGCGTAGTGGTGGGGCAGGGCGAAGGATACAATGAGCAGTTCTTC. Translation: CASSVVVGQGEGYNEQFF.

The chain recombines TRBV28 with TRBJ2-7; D ambiguous. V lost 1 base and J 9 bases, leaving 19 bases between the germline ends. The germline V gene encodes CDR1 MDHEN and CDR2 SYDVKM. The CDR3 is 15 amino acids. The CDR3 is CASSLSSPSPLGQYF. For the CDR3, the DNA is TGTGCCAGCAGTTTATCCAGCCCATCCCCTCTGGGGCAGTACTTC.

On this clonotype: One junction end disagrees with the germline gene, perhaps due to a read error. The V call is TRBV7-2, the J call TRBJ1-2; D may be TRBD1 (5 bases). The CDR3 runs 16 residues. The germline CDR1 and CDR2 sequences are SGHTA and FQGNSA. CDR3 in amino acids: CASSSLPRGTNHGYTF. CDR3 DNA: TGTGCCAGCAGCTCTCTTCCCCGGGGGACTAACCATGGCTACACCTTC.

This chain links TRBV15 with TRBJ2-3; D is uncertain. The CDR3 extends over 13 amino acids. Per the germline V gene, CDR1 is LNHNV and CDR2 is YYDKDF (reference sequence). V was cut by 0 bases and J by 11 bases, with 12 bases left in between. The CDR3 DNA reads as TGTGCCACCAGCAGAGACCCGGGTGGAAGGCAGTATTTT. Its protein product is CATSRDPGGRQYF.

This clonotype came up a few times. The chain couples TRBV7-3 to TRBJ2-7, with D unresolved. CDR1 is SGHTA and CDR2 is FQGTGA in the germline V gene. V shed 5 bases and J shed 0 bases, with 8 bases lying between them. The CDR3 is 13 residues long. CDR3 residues: CASSPSPSYEQYF. CDR3 coding DNA: TGTGCCAGCAGCCCCAGCCCCTCCTACGAGCAGTACTTC.

Ten or more counts support this clonotype. This chain connects TRBV12-3 or TRBV12-4 to TRBJ2-3, with a weak D call TRBD2 (6 bases). Trimming pared 3 bases from V and 4 bases from J, leaving 11 bases between. This CDR3 has 14 amino acids. For the CDR3, the DNA is TGTGCCAGCAGTTTCTATAGCGGATCAGATACGCAGTATTTT. It is translated as CASSFYSGSDTQYF.

In this sample, this clonotype turned up many times. The chain has TRBV27 and TRBJ1-1; 10 nucleotides line up with TRBD1. V lost 6 bases, J lost 0 bases, and 7 bases stayed unmatched. CDR1 MNHEY and CDR2 SMNVEV come from the germline V gene (reference sequence). This CDR3 spans 16 amino acids. Here the CDR3 reads CASRPGQGIMNTEAFF. CDR3 DNA: TGTGCCAGCAGGCCGGGACAGGGGATAATGAACACTGAAGCTTTCTTT.

This chain links TRBV19 with TRBJ1-5, with D maybe TRBD1 (5 bases). Germline V gene sequence: CDR1 LNHDA, CDR2 SQIVND (reference sequence). This CDR3 contains 16 residues. V lost 2 bases, J lost 6 bases, and 17 bases lay in between. CDR3: CASSIRTGQGGQPQHF. The CDR3 DNA follows: TGTGCCAGTAGTATAAGGACGGGCCAGGGAGGTCAGCCCCAGCATTTT.

This chain joins TRBV28 and TRBJ2-7; tentatively, D is TRBD2 (5 bases). From germline, CDR1 is MDHEN and CDR2 SYDVKM. This CDR3 spans 16 amino acids. Trimming shortened V by 5 bases and J by 6 bases, and 23 bases separated the two germline ends. This CDR3 reads CASSQFVRIGGREQYF. CDR3 coding DNA: TGTGCCAGCAGTCAGTTTGTACGAATTGGAGGCCGCGAGCAGTACTTC.

This chain links TRBV2 with TRBJ2-5, with D possibly TRBD2 on 5 matching bases. This CDR3 comprises 15 residues. V shed 4 bases and J shed 0 bases, with 12 bases lying between them. CDR1 is SNHLY and CDR2 is FYNNEI in the germline V gene. The CDR3 loop reads CASSARGFDQETQYF. CDR3 bases: TGTGCCAGCAGTGCCCGAGGGTTTGACCAAGAGACCCAGTACTTC.

In this sample, this clonotype turned up many times. V gene TRBV4-1 combines with J gene TRBJ1-2; TRBD1 matches at 8 bases. Germline V lookup: CDR1 MGHRA, CDR2 YSYEKL. Germline trimming cut 4 bases from V and 4 bases from J; bases unmatched to any gene: 5. The CDR3 covers 14 residues. The CDR3 protein is CASSPTGESYGYTF. Written as DNA, the CDR3 is TGCGCCAGCAGCCCGACAGGGGAGTCCTATGGCTACACCTTC.

This sequence joins TRBV5-1 and TRBJ1-6, with D unresolved. V lost 0 bases and J 5 bases, leaving 6 bases between the germline ends. CDR1 and CDR2 from the germline V gene are SGHRS and YFSETQ. The CDR3 runs 14 residues. The CDR3 reads CASSLGSDNSPLHF. Here the CDR3 DNA reads TGCGCCAGCAGCTTGGGGTCAGATAATTCACCCCTCCACTTT.

This clonotype was seen ten or more times. The chain employs TRBV2 and TRBJ1-6; D not certain. CDR3 length: 16 residues. Germline assignment: CDR1 SNHLY and CDR2 FYNNEI. V dropped 1 base and J dropped 10 bases, with 17 bases sitting between them. The DNA for the CDR3 is TGTGCCAGCAGTGAAGATTCATTCGTACGTGGCTCACCCCTCCACTTT. It yields the protein CASSEDSFVRGSPLHF. Full variable domain (rest looked up from reference TRBV2 and TRBJ1-6): EPEVTQTPSHQVTQMGQEVILRCVPISNHLYFYWYRQILGQKVEFLVSFYNNEISEKSEIFDDQFSVERPDGSNFTLKIRSTKLEDSAMYFCASSEDSFVRGSPLHFGNGTRLTVT.

This clonotype has at least ten counts. The chain recombines TRBV28 with TRBJ1-1; D remains unclear. The CDR3 has 14 residues. V was clipped by 5 bases and J by 3 bases, with 13 bases between them. Looked up from germline, CDR1 is MDHEN and CDR2 is SYDVKM. This CDR3 is CASSQRVQDTEAFF. Here the CDR3 DNA reads TGTGCCAGCAGTCAGAGGGTGCAGGACACTGAAGCTTTCTTT.

This clonotype showed up just a few times. The rearrangement uses TRBV3-1 and TRBJ1-2, with TRBD1 matching over 10 bases. CDR1 is LGHDT, CDR2 YNNKEL, per germline (reference sequence). V lost 1 base and J lost 4; bases outside the gene matches: 12. The CDR3 is made up of 18 amino acids. The CDR3 bases are TGTGCCAGCAGCCAAGCTAACCCGGGACAGGGGTCTTTCTATGGCTACACCTTC. This encodes CASSQANPGQGSFYGYTF.

V is TRBV2 and J is TRBJ2-5; a weak D match, TRBD1 (6 bases). Looked up from germline, CDR1 is SNHLY and CDR2 is FYNNEI. The V gene lost 8 bases and the J gene lost 4 bases, with 20 bases spanning the gap. This CDR3 contains 15 residues. CDR3: CASRALRGGGETQYF. The DNA for the CDR3 is TGTGCCAGCCGAGCCCTCCGAGGGGGTGGAGAGACCCAGTACTTC.

The rearrangement joins TRBV9 to TRBJ2-1, with D perhaps TRBD1 (6 bases). V shed 3 bases and J shed 7 bases, with 11 bases lying between them. Germline CDR1 is SGDLS and CDR2 is YYNGEE. CDR3 length: 13 amino acids. The CDR3 region has the DNA TGTGCCAGCAGCGATAGGGGGTTGAATGAGCAGTTCTTC. Protein: CASSDRGLNEQFF. The complete variable domain, with remaining parts taken from reference TRBV9 and TRBJ2-1, reads DSGVTQTPKHLITATGQRVTLRCSPRSGDLSVYWYQQSLDQGLQFLIQYYNGEERAKGNILERFSAQQFPDLHSELNLSSLELGDSALYFCASSDRGLNEQFFGPGTRLTVL.

Only a few counts were recorded for this clonotype. The V and J genes are TRBV3-1 and TRBJ2-7; 14 bases fit TRBD2. J gave up 3 bases and V 4 bases, and 11 bases lay outside the gene matches. Germline CDR1 reads LGHDT; CDR2 reads YNNKEL (reference sequence). CDR3 length: 18 amino acids. The CDR3 is CASSPGTSGSGSRYEQYF. The CDR3 DNA is TGTGCCAGCAGCCCCGGGACTAGCGGGAGTGGGTCCCGCTACGAGCAGTACTTC.

At least ten counts were recorded for this clonotype. The chain carries TRBV6-2 or TRBV6-3 and TRBJ1-1; no firm D call. The V gene's germline CDR1 is MNHEY and CDR2 SVGEGT. The CDR3 is made up of 14 amino acids. The V gene lost 2 bases and the J gene lost 4 bases, with 11 bases spanning the gap. The CDR3: CASSYPQVATEAFF. CDR3 DNA: TGTGCCAGCAGTTACCCACAAGTGGCCACTGAAGCTTTCTTT.

This clonotype was counted between two and nine times. The V call is TRBV20-1, the J call TRBJ1-4; 8 bases agree with TRBD1. Trimming took 0 bases from V and 6 from J; bases not matched to a gene: 3. This CDR3 is 14 amino acids long. CDR1 is DFQATT, CDR2 SNEGSKA, per germline (reference sequence). This chain's CDR3 is CSARENRGDEKLFF. In DNA, the CDR3 is TGCAGTGCTAGAGAAAACAGGGGGGATGAAAAACTGTTTTTT.

This rearrangement joins TRBV20-1 to TRBJ1-2, with TRBD1 as a possible D gene (6 bases). CDR1 and CDR2 (germline): DFQATT, SNEGSKA (reference sequence). Trimming shortened V by 6 bases and J by 1 base, and 15 bases separated the two germline ends. CDR3 length equals 14 residues. The DNA of the CDR3 is TGCAGTGCACTAGGGGGGATACTTAACTATGGCTACACCTTC. It codes for CSALGGILNYGYTF.

This clonotype was seen repeatedly, ten times or more. The chain employs TRBV30 and TRBJ2-2; no definite D call. The CDR3 sequence is 12 residues long. V was pared by 5 bases and J by 7 bases, with 11 bases between. Germline loops: CDR1 GTSNPN, CDR2 SVGIG (reference sequence). CDR3 protein: CAWGRRGGELFF. The CDR3 DNA sequence: TGTGCCTGGGGGCGACGCGGCGGGGAGCTGTTTTTT.

On this clonotype: Given a much more abundant clone one base away, this may be a read error. The rearrangement links TRBV18 to TRBJ2-5; D not resolved. In germline, CDR1 is KGHSH, CDR2 LQKENI. CDR3 length equals 14 residues. CDR3 residues: CASSPLSPQETHYF. The CDR3 nucleotides read TGTGCCAGCTCACCTCTTTCGCCCCAAGAGACCCACTACTTC.